The clone carrying this TCR beta chain was recorded many times. The antigen remains unidentified. An end of the junction differs from the germline gene, which may be a read error. The sample originates from a study of neurological immune-mediated disorders. Overall study results and limits: Expanded clones shared no CDR3 amino acid sequences across subjects, suggesting private repertoires in all groups. Multiple sclerosis was found to have the least TCR clonal expansion, below healthy controls, and HTLV-1-associated myelopathy the most.

CDR1 LNHNV and CDR2 YYDKDF come from the germline V gene (reference sequence). The CDR3 covers 18 residues. The time point was: longitudinal time-point 3. From 15-18 subjects, each sequencing run yielded over 190 million TCR-beta sequences. Via MiXCR, TCRdb re-called the 5' RACE reads, giving one row per CDR3 protein. The sample consists of 85,000 to 110,000 distinct CDR3 sequences, 10% to 13% of them appearing once. Sequenced input: PBMCs. This TCR derives from a female donor with HTLV-1-associated myelopathy (HAM/TSP). This rearrangement joins TRBV15 to TRBJ2-3; D possibly corresponds to TRBD2 (5 bases). The CDR3 loop is CATSRDSSAAPSTDTQYF. CDR3 sequence (DNA): TGTGCTACCAGCAGAGATTCCTCAGCGGCGCCTAGCACAGATACGCAGTATTTT.